These 10 T cell receptor beta chains were sequenced from one sample in a study of T cells in Graves' hyperthyroidism and ophthalmopathy. Amplified TCR beta CDR3 regions came from RNA transcripts. Carried out on the TCR CDR3, a first-round RT-PCR used the HTBI primer set. A single record per CDR3 protein comes from TCRdb applying MiXCR to the multiplex PCR reads. The sample lists about 260,000 distinct CDR3 sequences, about 20% occurring once. Source material: blood. All receptors derive from a man aged 25-45 years with Graves' ophthalmopathy.

The chain has TRBV18 and TRBJ2-7; D gene ambiguous. Germline CDR1 is KGHSH and CDR2 is LQKENI. This CDR3 is 13 amino acids long. V gave up 2 bases and J gave up 3 bases, with 8 bases separating them. This chain's CDR3 is CASSPYSDYEQYF. For the CDR3, the DNA is TGTGCCAGCTCACCATACTCTGACTACGAGCAGTACTTC.

This clonotype showed up just a few times. The chain couples TRBV15 to TRBJ2-3, with D tentatively TRBD1 or TRBD2 (6 bases each). This CDR3 has 15 residues. V was clipped by 7 bases and J by 0 bases, with 14 bases between them. Germline CDR1 LNHNV, CDR2 YYDKDF (reference sequence). CDR3 region: CATNFGGPSTDTQYF. The CDR3, as DNA: TGTGCCACCAATTTTGGGGGGCCGAGCACAGATACGCAGTATTTT.

This clonotype was observed a few times. V and J are TRBV12-3 or TRBV12-4 and TRBJ1-5; no firm D call. The CDR3 length is 15 residues. V was shortened by 2 bases and J by 1 base, with 9 bases between the two germline ends. In DNA, the CDR3 is TGTGCCAGCAGTTTACTGGGTAACAGCAATCAGCCCCAGCATTTT. Protein product: CASSLLGNSNQPQHF.

The sample holds many counts of this clonotype. V usage is TRBV3-1 and J usage is TRBJ2-1; D uncertain. CDR1 LGHDT and CDR2 YNNKEL come from the germline V gene (reference sequence). Trimming stripped 0 bases from V and 4 bases from J, with 10 bases between. The CDR3 extends over 15 amino acids. The DNA for the CDR3 is TGTGCCAGCAGCCAAGATGGTAGGCCTTACAATGAGCAGTTCTTC. Protein product: CASSQDGRPYNEQFF.

At least ten counts were recorded for this clonotype. This chain links TRBV11-3 with TRBJ2-2; D is ambiguous. The germline CDR1 and CDR2 sequences are SGHNT and YENEEA. With 0 bases removed from V and 8 bases from J, the gap between germline ends came to 1 base. CDR3 size: 11 residues. In DNA form, the CDR3 reads TGTGCCAGCAGCTTAGAAGGGGAGCTGTTTTTT. It translates to CASSLEGELFF.

This clonotype was found a few times. The chain links TRBV3-1 to TRBJ2-7; TRBD2 is a possible D gene (6 bases). CDR3 length: 15 residues. V was cut by 0 bases and J by 7 bases, with 16 bases left in between. Germline V gene lookup returns CDR1 LGHDT and CDR2 YNNKEL (reference sequence). The CDR3 here is CASSQEGGLSGEQYF. The CDR3 region has the DNA TGTGCCAGCAGCCAAGAGGGGGGACTTTCAGGGGAGCAGTACTTC.

The chain couples TRBV29-1 to TRBJ2-1, with D possibly being TRBD1 or TRBD2 (6 bases each). V lost 7 bases and J 6 bases, leaving 16 bases between the germline ends. The CDR3 spans 13 residues. Germline values: CDR1 SQVTM, CDR2 ANQGSEA. This chain's CDR3 is CSGRGQGGNEQFF. As DNA, the CDR3 is TGCAGCGGGCGGGGTCAAGGGGGCAATGAGCAGTTCTTC.

The chain has TRBV20-1 and TRBJ2-1, with D perhaps matching TRBD2 (6 bases). Germline V gene sequence: CDR1 DFQATT, CDR2 SNEGSKA (reference sequence). This CDR3 is built from 13 residues. V shed 0 bases and J shed 5 bases, with 8 bases lying between them. The CDR3, as DNA: TGCAGTGCTAGAGACGGGACTCACAATGAGCAGTTCTTC. Protein: CSARDGTHNEQFF.

This clonotype was observed many times. The chain combines TRBV5-1 with TRBJ2-2; TRBD2 might be the D (6 bases). This CDR3 spans 15 amino acids. From germline, CDR1 is SGHRS and CDR2 YFSETQ. With 2 bases removed from V and 1 base from J, the gap between germline ends came to 9 bases. CDR3 in amino acids: CASSFDGRNTGELFF. DNA for the CDR3: TGCGCCAGCAGCTTTGACGGGAGGAACACCGGGGAGCTGTTTTTT. The full variable domain, rest sourced from reference TRBV5-1 and TRBJ2-2, is KAGVTQTPRYLIKTRGQQVTLSCSPISGHRSVSWYQQTPGQGLQFLFEYFSETQRNKGNFPGRFSGRQFSNSRSEMNVSTLELGDSALYLCASSFDGRNTGELFFGEGSRLTVL.

The V call is TRBV20-1, the J call TRBJ1-5; TRBD1 aligns across 9 bases. The CDR3 runs to 13 residues. Germline V lookup: CDR1 DFQATT, CDR2 SNEGSKA (reference sequence). This CDR3 is CRGGYRGPQPQHF. CDR3 DNA sequence: TGCAGAGGGGGGTACAGGGGGCCTCAGCCCCAGCATTTT.